These 7 T cell receptor beta chains were all obtained from the same sample, sequenced in a study of shared clonotypes between healthy human individuals. Assay: immunoSEQ multiplex PCR; the TCRdb copy retains only in-frame clones and omits some. The data hold millions of clones, with 85% to 95% observed a single time. The source material was naive CD4+ T cells sorted from blood. Subset reported: CD45RA+ positively selected. The receptors here all came from a man between 18 and 29 years old in good health.

V is TRBV6-5 and J is TRBJ2-3; 12 bases map to TRBD2. Germline values: CDR1 MNHEY, CDR2 SVGAGI. Unmatched junction bases numbered 1, after V lost 5 bases and J lost 1 base. This CDR3 is 15 amino acids long. Here the CDR3 reads CASSRTSGGTDTQYF. In DNA form, the CDR3 reads TGTGCCAGCAGTCGGACTAGCGGGGGCACAGATACGCAGTATTTT.

The chain joins TRBV25-1 to TRBJ2-5; perhaps TRBD2 as D (7 bases). Trimming removed 0 bases from V and 6 bases from J, with 17 bases in between. CDR3 length: 16 amino acids. Germline assignment: CDR1 MGHDK and CDR2 SYGVNS. The CDR3 loop is CASSEYLGRGHKTQYF. CDR3 DNA: TGTGCCAGCAGTGAATATTTGGGGCGGGGGCATAAGACCCAGTACTTC.

The gene calls are TRBV19 and TRBJ1-1; 9 positions match TRBD1. V shed 6 bases and J 0 bases; nucleotides not matched to a gene: 5. CDR1 and CDR2 (germline): LNHDA, SQIVND (reference sequence). This CDR3 has 15 residues. The CDR3 is CASRSTGGMNTEAFF. The DNA of the CDR3 is TGTGCCAGTAGATCGACAGGGGGGATGAACACTGAAGCTTTCTTT.

This chain connects TRBV6-1 to TRBJ1-4; 7 bases fit TRBD1. The junction had 8 bases not matched to a gene; V was cut back by 3 bases and J by 4 bases. This CDR3 region has 16 residues. Per the germline V gene, CDR1 is MNHNS and CDR2 is SASEGT. CDR3 residues: CASSEGQGVGNEKLFF. CDR3 nucleotides: TGTGCCAGCAGTGAGGGCCAGGGGGTCGGTAATGAAAAACTGTTTTTT.

In its sample, this clone was seen a few times. J is TRBJ1-2 and V is TRBV4-1; D remains unclear. V dropped 0 bases and J dropped 7 bases, with 9 bases sitting between them. Germline values: CDR1 MGHRA, CDR2 YSYEKL. This CDR3 is 13 amino acids long. The CDR3, as DNA: TGCGCCAGCAGCCAAGATCAATTGGGTGGCTACACCTTC. Translation: CASSQDQLGGYTF.

The chain is built from TRBV6-1 and TRBJ2-2; D is undetermined. The CDR3 length is 11 residues. Germline V lookup: CDR1 MNHNS, CDR2 SASEGT. Trimming left V 9 bases short and J 0 bases short, with 2 bases between. Here the CDR3 reads CASANTGELFF. The CDR3, as DNA: TGTGCCAGTGCGAACACCGGGGAGCTGTTTTTT.

V usage is TRBV7-2 and J usage is TRBJ1-2, with D maybe TRBD1 (5 bases). The CDR3 is 13 residues long. V was clipped by 3 bases and J by 2 bases, with 7 bases between them. Germline loops: CDR1 SGHTA, CDR2 FQGNSA. Here the CDR3 DNA reads TGTGCCAGCAGCTTCGGGGGGAACTATGGCTACACCTTC. Translating gives CASSFGGNYGYTF.